What follows is one T cell receptor beta chain and its context. No antigen is known for it. The method was immunoSEQ multiplex PCR; TCRdb's version includes in-frame clones alone and lacks a portion of them. The table records tens of thousands of clones, approximately 94% of them present only once. CDR3 size: 12 residues. Germline CDR1 is GTSNPN and CDR2 is SVGIG (reference sequence). Deletions cut 5 bases from V and 2 bases from J, with 6 bases between. This record belongs to a study of graft-versus-host responses after intestinal transplantation. Background on the study: Each recipient received a multivisceral, liver-intestinal, or isolated intestinal graft. Uniformly, recipients were administered anti-thymocyte globulin induction with subsequent tacrolimus and steroids for around 3 years. Findings of the study overall: Recipient marrow held GvH clones, some first seen in ileum or blood. Allografts carried high graft-versus-host to host-versus-graft clonal ratios in patients having graft-donor T cell macrochimerism.

The chain couples TRBV30 to TRBJ2-2; D call uncertain. The source was PBMCs, collected 335 days after intestinal transplant. This TCR was sampled from a human patient who received an intestinal transplant, so some T cells may come from the graft donor. CDR3 sequence: CAWQTNTGELFF. CDR3 in DNA: TGTGCCTGGCAAACAAACACCGGGGAGCTGTTTTTT.